Here is one T cell receptor beta chain with its context. Mismatch with germline at one junction end may stem from a read error. This entry comes from a study of blood T cell repertoires in COVID-19. Across the study: Acute-phase and convalescent COVID-19 samples originated in the United States, Italy and Spain.

This CDR3 spans 15 amino acids. CDR1 is LNHDA and CDR2 is SQIVND in the germline V gene (reference sequence). Repertoires were generated with immunoSEQ multiplex PCR, while TCRdb's copy carries only in-frame clones and drops some. The sample has 250,000 to 300,000 clones, roughly 80% seen once. This clonotype was obtained from a man aged 55 to 69 with acute or convalescent COVID-19. The sequencing input was peripheral blood. This sequence joins TRBV19 and TRBJ2-2; 8 bases line up with TRBD2. The CDR3, as DNA: TGTGCCAGCACGACGGGGGGGCCGGGCACCAGGGAGCTGTTTTTT. Its protein product is CASTTGGPGTRELFF.